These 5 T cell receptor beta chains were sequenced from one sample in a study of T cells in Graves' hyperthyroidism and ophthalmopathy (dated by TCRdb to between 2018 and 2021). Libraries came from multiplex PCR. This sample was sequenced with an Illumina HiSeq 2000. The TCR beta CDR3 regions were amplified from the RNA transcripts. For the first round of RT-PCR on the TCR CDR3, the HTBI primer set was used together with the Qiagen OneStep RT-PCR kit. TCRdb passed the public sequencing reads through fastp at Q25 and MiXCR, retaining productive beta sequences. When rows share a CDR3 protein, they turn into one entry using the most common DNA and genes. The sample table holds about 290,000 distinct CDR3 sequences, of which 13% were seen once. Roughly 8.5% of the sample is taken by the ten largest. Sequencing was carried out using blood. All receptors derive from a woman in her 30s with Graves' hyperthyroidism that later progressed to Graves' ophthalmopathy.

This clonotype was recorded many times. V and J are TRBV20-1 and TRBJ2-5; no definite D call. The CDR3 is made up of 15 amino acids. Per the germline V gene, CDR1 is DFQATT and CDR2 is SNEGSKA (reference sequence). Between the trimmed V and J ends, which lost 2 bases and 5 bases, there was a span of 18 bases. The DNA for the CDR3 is TGCAGTGCTAGATCGCCCCAAACCCAGATGGAGACCCAGTACTTC. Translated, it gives CSARSPQTQMETQYF.

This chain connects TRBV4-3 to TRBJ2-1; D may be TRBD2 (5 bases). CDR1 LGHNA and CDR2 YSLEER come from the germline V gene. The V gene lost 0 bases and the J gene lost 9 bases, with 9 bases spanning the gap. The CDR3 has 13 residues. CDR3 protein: CASSQERATEQFF. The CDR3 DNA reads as TGCGCCAGCAGCCAAGAGAGGGCTACTGAGCAGTTCTTC.

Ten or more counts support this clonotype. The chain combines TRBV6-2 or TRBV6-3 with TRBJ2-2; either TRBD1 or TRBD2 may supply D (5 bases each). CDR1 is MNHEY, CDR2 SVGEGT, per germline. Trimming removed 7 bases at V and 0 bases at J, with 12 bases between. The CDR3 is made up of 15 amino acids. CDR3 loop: CASTKRGTNTGELFF. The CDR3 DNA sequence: TGTGCCAGCACCAAGAGGGGAACGAACACCGGGGAGCTGTTTTTT.

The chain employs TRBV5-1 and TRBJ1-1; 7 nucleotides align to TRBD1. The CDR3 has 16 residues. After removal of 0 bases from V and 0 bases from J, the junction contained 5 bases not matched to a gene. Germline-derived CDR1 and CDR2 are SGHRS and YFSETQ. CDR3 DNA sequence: TGCGCCAGCAGCTTGGTGGGACAGTTCATGAACACTGAAGCTTTCTTT. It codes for CASSLVGQFMNTEAFF. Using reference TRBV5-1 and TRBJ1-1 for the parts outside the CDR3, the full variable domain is KAGVTQTPRYLIKTRGQQVTLSCSPISGHRSVSWYQQTPGQGLQFLFEYFSETQRNKGNFPGRFSGRQFSNSRSEMNVSTLELGDSALYLCASSLVGQFMNTEAFFGQGTRLTVV.

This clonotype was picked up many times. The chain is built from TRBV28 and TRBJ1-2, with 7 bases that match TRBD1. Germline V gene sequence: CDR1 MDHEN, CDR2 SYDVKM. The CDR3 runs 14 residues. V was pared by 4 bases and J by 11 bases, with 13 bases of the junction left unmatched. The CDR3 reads CASSSVDRASGYTF. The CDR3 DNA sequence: TGTGCCAGCAGTTCCGTTGACAGGGCGTCTGGTTACACCTTC.